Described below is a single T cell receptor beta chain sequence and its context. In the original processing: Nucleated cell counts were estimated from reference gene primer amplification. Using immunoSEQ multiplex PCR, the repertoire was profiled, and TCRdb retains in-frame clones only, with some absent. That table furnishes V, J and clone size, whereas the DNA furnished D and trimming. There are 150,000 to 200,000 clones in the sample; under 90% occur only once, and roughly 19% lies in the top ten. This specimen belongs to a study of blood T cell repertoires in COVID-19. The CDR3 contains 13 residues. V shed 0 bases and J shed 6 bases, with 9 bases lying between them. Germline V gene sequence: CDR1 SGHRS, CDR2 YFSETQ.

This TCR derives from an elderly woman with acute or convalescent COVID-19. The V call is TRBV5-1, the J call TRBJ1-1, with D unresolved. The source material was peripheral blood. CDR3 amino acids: CASSLVLEAEAFF. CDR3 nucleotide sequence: TGCGCCAGCAGCTTGGTTTTAGAGGCTGAAGCTTTCTTT.